This T cell receptor beta chain was obtained from a study of T cell changes during pregnancy in multiple sclerosis. The germline CDR1 and CDR2 sequences are DFQATT and SNEGSKA (reference sequence). With 5 bases removed from V and 5 bases from J, the gap between germline ends came to 10 bases. This CDR3 has 11 amino acids. The repertoire was sequenced with immunoSEQ multiplex PCR; TCRdb's copy has only in-frame clones and lacks some. The sample shows 75,000 to 100,000 clones, 85% to 95% of them seen only once. This clonotype originated in a female donor with multiple sclerosis, enrolled in a pregnancy study. This chain links TRBV20-1 with TRBJ2-7, with D hard to call. The sample consisted of peripheral blood, taken after pregnancy. DNA for the CDR3: TGCAGTGCTCCCCTAGGTGACGAGCAGTACTTC. It yields the protein CSAPLGDEQYF.